This T cell receptor beta chain was profiled in a study of blood T cell repertoires in COVID-19. Study information: COVID-19 samples, acute and convalescent, were from the United States, Italy and Spain. PBMCs, B-cell-depleted T cells, or T cells provided the cDNA or gDNA that made up the material.

Original methodology: Amplification from reference gene primers served as the basis for estimated nucleated cell counts. The protocol was immunoSEQ multiplex PCR, while the TCRdb copy is restricted to in-frame clones and leaves out a portion. V and J calls and clone size are those listed in that table; D and trimming were worked out from the DNA. Of approximately 140,000 clones listed, approximately 81% were seen once; the top ten hold 1.4%. Per the germline V gene, CDR1 is LNHDA and CDR2 is SQIVND (reference sequence). Trimming at V came to 3 bases and at J to 6 bases, leaving 5 bases not matched to a gene. The CDR3 has 16 amino acids.

The chain uses TRBV19 and TRBJ2-3; TRBD2 matches at 14 bases. The clonotype originates from a man in his 60s with acute or convalescent COVID-19. Sequencing input: peripheral blood. The CDR3 DNA follows: TGTGCCAGTAGTATCGGGACTAGCGGGGGCGGGGATACGCAGTATTTT. Translating gives CASSIGTSGGGDTQYF.